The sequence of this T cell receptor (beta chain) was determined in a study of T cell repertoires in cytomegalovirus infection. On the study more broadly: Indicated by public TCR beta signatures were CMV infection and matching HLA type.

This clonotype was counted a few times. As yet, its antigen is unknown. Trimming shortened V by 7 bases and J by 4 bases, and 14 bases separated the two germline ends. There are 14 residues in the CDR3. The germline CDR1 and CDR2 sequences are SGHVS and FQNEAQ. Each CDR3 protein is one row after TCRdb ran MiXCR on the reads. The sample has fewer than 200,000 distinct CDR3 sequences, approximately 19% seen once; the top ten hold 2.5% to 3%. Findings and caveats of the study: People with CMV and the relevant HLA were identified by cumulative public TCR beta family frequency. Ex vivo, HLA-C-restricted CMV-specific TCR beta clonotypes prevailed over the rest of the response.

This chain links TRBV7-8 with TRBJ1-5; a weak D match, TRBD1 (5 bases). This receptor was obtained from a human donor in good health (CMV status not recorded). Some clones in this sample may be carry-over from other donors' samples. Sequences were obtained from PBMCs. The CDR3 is CASTPGRMNQPQHF. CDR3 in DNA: TGTGCCAGCACCCCGGGACGGATGAATCAGCCCCAGCATTTT. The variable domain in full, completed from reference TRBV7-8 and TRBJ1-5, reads GAGVSQSPRYKVAKRGQDVALRCDPISGHVSLFWYQQALGQGPEFLTYFQNEAQLDKSGLPSDRFFAERPEGSVSTLKIQRTQQEDSAVYLCASTPGRMNQPQHFGDGTRLSIL.